Each of the 18 T cell receptor beta chains below was sequenced from the same sample in a study of cytomegalovirus exposure and HLA in healthy donors. PCR was performed using 60 Vbeta and 13 Jbeta primers. Data came from immunoSEQ multiplex PCR; TCRdb stores just in-frame clones and leaves some out. The table lists about 160,000 clones, around 82% of them singletons. Sequencing used PBMCs. All receptors come from a male donor in good health and CMV-seronegative.

The V call is TRBV28, the J call TRBJ1-1; D unresolved. V was pared by 6 bases and J by 6 bases, with 11 bases between. Germline loops: CDR1 MDHEN, CDR2 SYDVKM. The CDR3 sequence is 12 residues long. CDR3 amino acids: CASSPPLPEAFF. The CDR3, as DNA: TGTGCCAGCAGCCCTCCCCTTCCTGAAGCTTTCTTT.

V is TRBV6-1 and J is TRBJ2-3; 7 positions match TRBD2. Germline loops: CDR1 MNHNS, CDR2 SASEGT. Trimming removed 8 bases from V and 2 bases from J; junction bases left unmatched: 10. The CDR3 consists of 15 residues. This chain's CDR3 is CASGRLAQTTDTQYF. In DNA form, the CDR3 reads TGTGCCAGCGGAAGACTAGCTCAGACCACAGATACGCAGTATTTT.

The V gene is TRBV29-1, the J gene TRBJ2-1; the match to TRBD2 covers 10 bases. The length of the CDR3 is 20 residues. The germline V gene encodes CDR1 SQVTM and CDR2 ANQGSEA. Losses at the gene ends were 1 base for V and 7 bases for J; bases not matched to a gene: 22. For the CDR3, the DNA is TGCAGCGTTGAAGGCTTTTCGGGGGGGAACTTACTAGCGGGATTTAATGAGCAGTTCTTC. Translation gives CSVEGFSGGNLLAGFNEQFF.

The rearrangement uses TRBV11-2 and TRBJ2-7, with TRBD1 identical over 7 bases. The junction had 8 bases not matched to a gene; V was cut back by 5 bases and J by 4 bases. The germline gives CDR1 SGHAT, CDR2 FQNNGV. This CDR3 is 14 amino acids long. The CDR3 region has the DNA TGTGCCAGCAGCCGTAGGGACAGAACTTACGAGCAGTACTTC. It codes for CASSRRDRTYEQYF.

This rearrangement joins TRBV9 to TRBJ2-1; possible D gene TRBD2, 6 bases. The ends were cut back, 3 bases at V and 3 bases at J, with 13 bases in the middle. The CDR3 extends over 15 amino acids. The germline V gene has CDR1 SGDLS and CDR2 YYNGEE. CDR3 region: CASSGYGSNYNEQFF. The CDR3 DNA reads as TGTGCCAGCAGCGGCTACGGGAGTAACTACAATGAGCAGTTCTTC.

The V gene is TRBV29-1, the J gene TRBJ1-2; no clear D. CDR1 is SQVTM and CDR2 is ANQGSEA in the germline V gene. This CDR3 has 11 amino acids. V was clipped by 3 bases and J by 5 bases, with 7 bases between them. The CDR3 reads CSVDSVYGYTF. CDR3 DNA: TGCAGCGTTGACTCAGTTTATGGCTACACCTTC.

This clone was counted a single time. V gene TRBV2 combines with J gene TRBJ1-6; the match to TRBD1 covers 7 bases. Trimming took 1 base from V and 9 from J; bases not matched to a gene: 6. There are 15 residues in the CDR3. Germline loops: CDR1 SNHLY, CDR2 FYNNEI. The CDR3 sequence: CASSEVGRGTSPLHF. The CDR3 DNA follows: TGTGCCAGCAGTGAAGTCGGCAGGGGGACTTCACCCCTCCACTTT.

V gene TRBV19 combines with J gene TRBJ2-1, with D possibly TRBD1 on 6 matching bases. Trimming cost V 3 bases and J 10 bases, with 13 bases left between them. CDR1 LNHDA and CDR2 SQIVND come from the germline V gene (reference sequence). The CDR3 contains 13 residues. This chain's CDR3 is CASSMRQGNEQFF. CDR3 DNA: TGTGCCAGTAGTATGCGGCAGGGGAACGAGCAGTTCTTC.

V and J are TRBV30 and TRBJ2-6, with D unclear. The V gene's germline CDR1 is GTSNPN and CDR2 SVGIG (reference sequence). This CDR3 has 17 residues. V lost 0 bases to trimming and J lost 0 bases, with 12 bases between them. The CDR3: CAWSVVLTSSGANVLTF. CDR3 bases: TGTGCCTGGAGTGTAGTCTTAACGAGCTCTGGGGCCAACGTCCTGACTTTC. Combining the CDR3 with reference TRBV30 and TRBJ2-6 gives the whole variable domain SQTIHQWPATLVQPVGSPLSLECTVEGTSNPNLYWYRQAAGRGLQLLFYSVGIGQISSEVPQNLSASRPQDRQFILSSKKLLLSDSGFYLCAWSVVLTSSGANVLTFGAGSRLTVL.

This rearrangement joins TRBV27 to TRBJ1-2, with TRBD1 identical over 8 bases. The CDR3 sequence is 15 residues long. Germline-derived CDR1 and CDR2 are MNHEY and SMNVEV (reference sequence). J was trimmed by 6 bases and V by 7 bases; bases with no gene match: 13. The CDR3: CASTTTMTGVHGYTF. DNA for the CDR3: TGTGCCAGCACGACTACAATGACAGGGGTCCATGGCTACACCTTC.

The V gene is TRBV28, the J gene TRBJ2-1, with 8 bases aligning to TRBD2. CDR1 is MDHEN, CDR2 SYDVKM, per germline. This CDR3 spans 13 amino acids. V trimming: 3 bases; J trimming: 7 bases; junction bases outside the gene matches: 2. CDR3 sequence (DNA): TGTGCCAGCAGTTTTCGCGGGAGGAATGAGCAGTTCTTC. As protein: CASSFRGRNEQFF.

This clone was seen more than once but under ten times. A junction end diverges from the germline sequence, so it may reflect a read error. The same CDR3 also results from other DNA sequences found in this sample. The J gene is TRBJ1-1, the V gene TRBV10-3, with D possibly being TRBD1 (6 bases). The length of the CDR3 is 13 residues. Germline assignment: CDR1 ENHRY and CDR2 SYGVKD. The CDR3 region is CAISSGYRDEAFF. CDR3 nucleotides: TGTGCCATCAGTTCGGGGTACAGGGATGAAGCCTTCTTT.

The chain has TRBV27 and TRBJ2-3, with 7 bases identical to TRBD1. The CDR3 is made up of 15 amino acids. Per the germline V gene, CDR1 is MNHEY and CDR2 is SMNVEV (reference sequence). J gave up 4 bases and V 1 base, and 5 bases lay outside the gene matches. As DNA, the CDR3 is TGTGCCAGCAGTTTATACATTACAGGGGCAGATACGCAGTATTTT. Its translation is CASSLYITGADTQYF.

This rearrangement joins TRBV27 to TRBJ2-7; tentatively, D is TRBD1 (6 bases). The CDR3 totals 12 residues. V was shortened by 1 base and J by 6 bases, with 7 bases between the two germline ends. Germline-derived CDR1 and CDR2 are MNHEY and SMNVEV (reference sequence). CDR3 coding DNA: TGTGCCAGCAGTTTATTGGGGGCCGAGCAGTACTTC. As protein: CASSLLGAEQYF.

The V and J genes are TRBV4-1 and TRBJ1-2; TRBD1 matches 7 bases. CDR3 length: 15 amino acids. After removal of 5 bases from V and 5 bases from J, the junction contained 11 bases not matched to a gene. Germline CDR1 reads MGHRA; CDR2 reads YSYEKL. CDR3 in DNA: TGCGCCAGCAGCGACAGGGCTCGGACGAAGTATGGCTACACCTTC. Protein product: CASSDRARTKYGYTF.

The rearrangement links TRBV6-1 to TRBJ1-1; TRBD1 is a possible D gene (5 bases). Germline CDR1 reads MNHNS; CDR2 reads SASEGT. This CDR3 has 13 amino acids. V lost 6 bases and J lost 11, with 19 bases in between. The CDR3 DNA reads as TGTGCCAGCAGCATAGTTGGGGGGATGAGGGCTTTCTTT. It translates to CASSIVGGMRAFF.

This chain joins TRBV19 and TRBJ2-5; no clear D gene. V was cut by 4 bases and J by 5 bases, with 11 bases left in between. Germline assignment: CDR1 LNHDA and CDR2 SQIVND (reference sequence). The CDR3 is 13 residues long. CDR3 region: CASSTSRRETQYF. The CDR3 DNA is TGTGCCAGTAGTACTTCCCGTCGGGAGACCCAGTACTTC.

This chain links TRBV7-2 with TRBJ1-2; D might be TRBD1 (6 bases). CDR3 length equals 15 residues. In germline, CDR1 is SGHTA, CDR2 FQGNSA. V was clipped by 5 bases and J by 5 bases, with 18 bases between them. CDR3 DNA: TGTGCCAGCAGCACCCTGGGGGGGGCCCAATATGGCTACACCTTC. It codes for CASSTLGGAQYGYTF. The complete variable domain, with remaining parts taken from reference TRBV7-2 and TRBJ1-2, reads GAGVSQSPSNKVTEKGKDVELRCDPISGHTALYWYRQSLGQGLEFLIYFQGNSAPDKSGLPSDRFSAERTGGSVSTLTIQRTQQEDSAVYLCASSTLGGAQYGYTFGSGTRLTVV.